This paragraph reports one TCR beta chain. Its antigen is not identified. Clones were read by immunoSEQ multiplex PCR, and TCRdb kept only the in-frame ones, dropping some. The data show over 850,000 clones, approximately 80% seen once. These data originate in a study of shared clonotypes between healthy human individuals. Germline lookup yields CDR1 MGHRA and CDR2 YSYEKL. Between the trimmed V and J ends, which lost 0 bases and 6 bases, there was a span of 14 bases. CDR3 length equals 16 residues. General study points: As a rule, naive subsets had a larger estimated richness than memory subsets. Collection of samples was limited to blood; tissue repertoires likely differ.

This TCR came from a young man in good health. Some clones in this sample may be carry-over from other donors' samples. Sequenced: memory CD4+ T cells from PBMCs. Subset reported: CD45RA-negative fraction. This chain links TRBV4-1 with TRBJ2-2; no clear D. CDR3 bases: TGCGCCAGCAGCCAAGAAGCGCAACAACTCTCCGGGGAGCTGTTTTTT. This encodes CASSQEAQQLSGELFF.